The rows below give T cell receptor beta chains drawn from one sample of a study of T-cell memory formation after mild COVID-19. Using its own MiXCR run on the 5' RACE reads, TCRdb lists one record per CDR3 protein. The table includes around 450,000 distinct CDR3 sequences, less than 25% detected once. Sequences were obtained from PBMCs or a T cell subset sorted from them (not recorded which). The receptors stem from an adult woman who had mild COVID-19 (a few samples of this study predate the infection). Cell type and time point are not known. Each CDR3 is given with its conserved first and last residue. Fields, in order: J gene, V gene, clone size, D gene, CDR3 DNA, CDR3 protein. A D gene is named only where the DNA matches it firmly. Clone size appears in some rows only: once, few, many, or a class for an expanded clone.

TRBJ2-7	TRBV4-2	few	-	TGTGCCAGCAGCCAAGATTTTTCTAGTCCCAACGAGCAGTACTTC	CASSQDFSSPNEQYF
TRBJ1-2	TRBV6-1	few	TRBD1	TGTGCCAGCAGTGCAGGACAGGAGAGTTTCTATGGCTACACCTTC	CASSAGQESFYGYTF
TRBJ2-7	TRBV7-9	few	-	TGTGCCAGCAGCTTTGGGGTCTACGAGCAGTACTTC	CASSFGVYEQYF
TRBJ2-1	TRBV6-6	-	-	TGTGCCAGCTCCGGGAGAGGTGACAATGAGCAGTTCTTC	CASSGRGDNEQFF
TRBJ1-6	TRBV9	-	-	TGTGCCAGCAGCGTAGAGGTCGCCTCCAACTATAATTCACCCCTCCATTTT	CASSVEVASNYNSPLHF
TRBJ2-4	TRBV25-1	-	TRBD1	TGTGCCAGCAGTGAACACGCAAGGGGGCCACAGTACTTC	CASSEHARGPQYF
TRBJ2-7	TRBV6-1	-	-	TGTGCCAGCAACTCCCGCGAGCAGTACTTC	CASNSREQYF
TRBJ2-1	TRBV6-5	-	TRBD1	TGTGCCAGCACCGCAGGGCAGGGGGACAATGAGCAGTTCTTC	CASTAGQGDNEQFF
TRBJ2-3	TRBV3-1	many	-	TGTGCCAGCAGCCATGCCACAGATACGCAGTATTTT	CASSHATDTQYF
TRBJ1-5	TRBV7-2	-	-	TGTGCCAGCAGCTCAGAGGGGTATAGCAATCAGCCCCAGCATTTT	CASSSEGYSNQPQHF
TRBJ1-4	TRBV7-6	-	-	TGTGCCAGCAGCCCCCCCCCAGGAACTAATGAAAAACTGTTTTTT	CASSPPPGTNEKLFF
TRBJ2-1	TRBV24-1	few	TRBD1	TGTGCCACCAGTGACTCAAACCCGGGACAGGGAGCCCGGGTAAATGAGCAGTTCTTC	CATSDSNPGQGARVNEQFF
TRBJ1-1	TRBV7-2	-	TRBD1	TGTGCCAGCAGCTATGACAGGGGGCCGAGCACTGAAGCTTTCTTT	CASSYDRGPSTEAFF
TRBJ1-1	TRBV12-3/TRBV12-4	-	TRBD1	TGTGCCAGCAGTTGGGGACAGGATGAAGCTTTCTTT	CASSWGQDEAFF
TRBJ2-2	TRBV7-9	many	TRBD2	TGTGCCAGCAGCACGCCCCGGGGGGGGCATGTCGGGGAGCTGTTTTTT	CASSTPRGGHVGELFF
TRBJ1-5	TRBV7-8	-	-	TGTGCCAGCAGCCCCGTAGGGTGGATAAGCAATCAGCCCCAGCATTTT	CASSPVGWISNQPQHF
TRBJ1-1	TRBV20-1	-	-	TGCAGTGCTAGAGATCGGGGGAGGGCGTACACTGAAGCTTTCTTT	CSARDRGRAYTEAFF
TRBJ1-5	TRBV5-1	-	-	TGCGCCAGCAGCTTGGATGCAGGGATGAATCAGCCCCAGCATTTT	CASSLDAGMNQPQHF
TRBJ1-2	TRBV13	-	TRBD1	TGTGCCAGCAGCCCTCCGGGACAGTTGGTTTATGGCTACACCTTC	CASSPPGQLVYGYTF
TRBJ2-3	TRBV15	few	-	TGTGCCACCAGCCAACATAGCACAGATACGCAGTATTTT	CATSQHSTDTQYF
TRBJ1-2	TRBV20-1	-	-	TGCAGTGCTCTGAAACATTCCGAGCCTAACTATGGCTACACCTTC	CSALKHSEPNYGYTF
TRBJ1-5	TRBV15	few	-	TGTGCCACCAGCAGAGATTTGGAGGGGGGACAGCCCCAGCATTTT	CATSRDLEGGQPQHF
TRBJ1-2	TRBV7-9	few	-	TGTGCCAGCAGCTTTAAGGGGCAAGGCTACACCTTC	CASSFKGQGYTF
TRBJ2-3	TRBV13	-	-	TGTGCCAGCAGCTTACTAGTAGGGACTAGCACAGATACGCAGTATTTT	CASSLLVGTSTDTQYF
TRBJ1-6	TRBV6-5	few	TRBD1	TGTGCCAGCAGCACCGGGACAGGAACTGCACCCCTCCACTTT	CASSTGTGTAPLHF
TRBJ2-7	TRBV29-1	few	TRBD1	TGCAGCGTTGCCCTCCGGGACAGGCCCTACGAGCAGTACTTC	CSVALRDRPYEQYF
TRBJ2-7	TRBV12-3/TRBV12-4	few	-	TGTGCCAGCACCCACAGTGATATAACCTACGAGCAGTACTTC	CASTHSDITYEQYF